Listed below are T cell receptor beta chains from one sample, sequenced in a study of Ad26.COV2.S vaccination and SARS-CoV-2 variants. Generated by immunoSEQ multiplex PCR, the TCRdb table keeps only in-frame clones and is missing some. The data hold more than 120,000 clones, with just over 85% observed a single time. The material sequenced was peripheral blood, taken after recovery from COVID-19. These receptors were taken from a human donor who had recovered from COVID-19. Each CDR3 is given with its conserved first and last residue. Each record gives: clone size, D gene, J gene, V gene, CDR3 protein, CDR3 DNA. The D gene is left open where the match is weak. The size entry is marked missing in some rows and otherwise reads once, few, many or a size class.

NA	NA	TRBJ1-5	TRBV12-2	CASRLYNQPQHF	TGTGCAAGTCGCTTGTATAATCAGCCCCAGCATTTT
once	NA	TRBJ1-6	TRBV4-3	CASSQDGGTNSPLHF	TGCGCCAGCAGCCAAGATGGGGGTACCAATTCACCCCTCCACTTT
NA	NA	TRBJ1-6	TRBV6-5	CASSYSGTEGSSPLHF	TGTGCCAGCAGTTACTCGGGCACCGAAGGAAGTTCACCCCTCCACTTT
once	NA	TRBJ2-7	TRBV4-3	CASSQEPDPGSYEQYF	TGCGCCAGCAGCCAAGAGCCCGACCCAGGCTCCTACGAGCAGTACTTC
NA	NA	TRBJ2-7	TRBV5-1	CASSSDYEQYF	TGCGCCAGCAGCTCGGACTACGAGCAGTACTTC
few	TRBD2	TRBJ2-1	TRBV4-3	CASSPTPIAGTPNEQFF	TGCGCCAGCAGCCCCACACCAATAGCGGGGACCCCCAATGAGCAGTTCTTC
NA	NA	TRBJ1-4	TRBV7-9	CASSTQLGGEGEKLFF	TGTGCCAGCAGCACCCAGCTGGGGGGCGAGGGCGAAAAACTGTTTTTT
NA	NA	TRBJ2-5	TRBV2	CASSARGGDQETQYF	TGTGCCAGCAGTGCAAGAGGGGGGGACCAAGAGACCCAGTACTTC
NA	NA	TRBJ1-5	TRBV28	CASSSPGYRGNQPQHF	TGTGCCAGCAGTTCCCCGGGGTATCGTGGCAATCAGCCCCAGCATTTT
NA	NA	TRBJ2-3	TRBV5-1	CASSLPEGTSTDTQYF	TGCGCCAGCAGCTTACCGGAGGGGACTAGCACAGATACGCAGTATTTT
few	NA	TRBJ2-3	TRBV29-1	CSVGTDTQYF	TGCAGCGTTGGGACGGATACGCAGTATTTT
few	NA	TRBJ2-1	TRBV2	CASSEGLGQDEQFF	TGTGCCAGCAGTGAAGGGTTGGGACAAGACGAGCAGTTCTTC
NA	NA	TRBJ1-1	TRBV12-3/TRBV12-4	CASSRDENTEAFF	TGTGCCAGCAGTAGGGACGAGAACACTGAAGCTTTCTTT
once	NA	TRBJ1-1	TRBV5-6	CASSLRRTSNTEAFF	TGTGCCAGCAGCTTGAGGCGGACCTCGAACACTGAAGCTTTCTTT
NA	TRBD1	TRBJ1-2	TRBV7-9	CASSQQGAGYGYTF	TGTGCCAGCAGCCAACAGGGGGCCGGCTATGGCTACACCTTC
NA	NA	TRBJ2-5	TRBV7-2	CASSARGAGETQYF	TGTGCCAGCAGCGCCAGGGGGGCGGGGGAGACCCAGTACTTC
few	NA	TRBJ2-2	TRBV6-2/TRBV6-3	CASSYSEVGELFF	TGTGCCAGCAGTTACTCGGAGGTCGGGGAGCTGTTTTTT
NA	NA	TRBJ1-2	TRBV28	CASSLTGSNYGYTF	TGTGCCAGCAGTTTAACAGGGAGTAACTATGGCTACACCTTC
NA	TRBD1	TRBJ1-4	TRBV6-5	CASTDRGGWKLFF	TGTGCCAGCACGGACAGGGGAGGTTGGAAACTGTTTTTT
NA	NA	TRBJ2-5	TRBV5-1	CASSLSNSVETQYF	TGCGCCAGCAGCTTGTCGAATAGCGTGGAGACCCAGTACTTC
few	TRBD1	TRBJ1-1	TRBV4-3	CASSQTGAGDTEAFF	TGCGCCAGCAGCCAGACAGGGGCTGGGGACACTGAAGCTTTCTTT
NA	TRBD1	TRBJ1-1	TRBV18	CASSRQSGGTEAFF	TGTGCCAGCTCCCGACAATCAGGGGGGACTGAAGCTTTCTTT
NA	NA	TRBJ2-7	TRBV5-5	CASSLPGDYEQYF	TGTGCCAGCAGCTTACCAGGGGACTACGAGCAGTACTTC
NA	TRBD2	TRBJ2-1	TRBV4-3	CASSQQAGGLYNEQFF	TGCGCCAGCAGCCAACAAGCGGGGGGGCTTTACAATGAGCAGTTCTTC
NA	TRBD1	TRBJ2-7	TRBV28	CASSLWDRGYEQYF	TGTGCCAGCAGTTTATGGGACAGGGGGTACGAGCAGTACTTC
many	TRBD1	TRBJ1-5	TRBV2	CASSESTGQGYQPQHF	TGTGCCAGCAGTGAATCCACGGGACAGGGGTACCAGCCCCAGCATTTT
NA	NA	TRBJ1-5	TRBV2	CASSEGTENSNQPQHF	TGTGCCAGCAGTGAAGGGACCGAAAATAGCAATCAGCCCCAGCATTTT
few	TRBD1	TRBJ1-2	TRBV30	CAWSVTSLTGPDGYGYTF	TGTGCCTGGAGTGTCACCTCCTTGACAGGGCCAGATGGCTATGGCTACACCTTC
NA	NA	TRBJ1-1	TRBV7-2	CASSLDPGAVAEAFF	TGTGCCAGCAGCTTAGACCCGGGGGCCGTCGCTGAAGCTTTCTTT
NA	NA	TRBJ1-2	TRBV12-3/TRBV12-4	CASRPGGHGYTF	TGTGCCAGCAGGCCTGGGGGGCATGGCTACACCTTC
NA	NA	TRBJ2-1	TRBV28	CASSRSGVRHEQFF	TGTGCCAGCAGTCGCTCGGGTGTCAGGCATGAGCAGTTCTTC
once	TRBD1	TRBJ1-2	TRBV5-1	CASSSSGQGRDGYTF	TGCGCCAGCAGCTCGTCTGGACAGGGAAGGGATGGCTACACCTTC
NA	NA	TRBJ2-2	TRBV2	CAKTVGLNTGELFF	TGTGCCAAAACAGTGGGGTTGAACACCGGGGAGCTGTTTTTT
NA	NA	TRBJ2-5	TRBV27	CASRSGLRQETQYF	TGTGCCAGCAGGTCAGGGCTCAGACAAGAGACCCAGTACTTC
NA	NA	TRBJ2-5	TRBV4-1	CASSQDQETQYF	TGCGCCAGCAGCCAAGACCAAGAGACCCAGTACTTC
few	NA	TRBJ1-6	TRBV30	CAWKSGAFSPLHF	TGTGCCTGGAAGTCAGGGGCATTTTCACCCCTCCACTTT
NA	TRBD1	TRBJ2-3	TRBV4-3	CASSQDRLGDSGTDTQYF	TGCGCCAGCAGCCAAGATCGGCTCGGGGACAGCGGCACAGATACGCAGTATTTT
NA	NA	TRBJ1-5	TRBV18	CASSPMSQGGNQPQHF	TGTGCCAGCTCACCGATGTCGCAGGGAGGCAATCAGCCCCAGCATTTT
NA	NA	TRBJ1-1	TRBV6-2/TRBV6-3	CASSYSGAGGTEAFF	TGTGCCAGCAGTTACTCGGGGGCCGGGGGCACTGAAGCTTTCTTT
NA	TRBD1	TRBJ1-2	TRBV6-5	CASRGTGRNYGYTF	TGTGCCAGCAGGGGGACAGGGAGGAACTATGGCTACACCTTC
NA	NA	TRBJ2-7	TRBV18	CASSDSSYEQYF	TGTGCCAGCTCAGACAGTTCCTACGAGCAGTACTTC
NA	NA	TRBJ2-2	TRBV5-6	CASSLFDKGRDPTGELFF	TGTGCCAGCAGCTTGTTTGATAAGGGCAGGGACCCCACCGGGGAGCTGTTTTTT
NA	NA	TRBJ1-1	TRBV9	CASSAHGGLDTEAFF	TGTGCCAGCAGCGCCCACGGGGGGCTGGACACTGAAGCTTTCTTT
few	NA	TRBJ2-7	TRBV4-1	CASSQVADYEQYF	TGCGCCAGCAGCCAAGTCGCAGACTACGAGCAGTACTTC